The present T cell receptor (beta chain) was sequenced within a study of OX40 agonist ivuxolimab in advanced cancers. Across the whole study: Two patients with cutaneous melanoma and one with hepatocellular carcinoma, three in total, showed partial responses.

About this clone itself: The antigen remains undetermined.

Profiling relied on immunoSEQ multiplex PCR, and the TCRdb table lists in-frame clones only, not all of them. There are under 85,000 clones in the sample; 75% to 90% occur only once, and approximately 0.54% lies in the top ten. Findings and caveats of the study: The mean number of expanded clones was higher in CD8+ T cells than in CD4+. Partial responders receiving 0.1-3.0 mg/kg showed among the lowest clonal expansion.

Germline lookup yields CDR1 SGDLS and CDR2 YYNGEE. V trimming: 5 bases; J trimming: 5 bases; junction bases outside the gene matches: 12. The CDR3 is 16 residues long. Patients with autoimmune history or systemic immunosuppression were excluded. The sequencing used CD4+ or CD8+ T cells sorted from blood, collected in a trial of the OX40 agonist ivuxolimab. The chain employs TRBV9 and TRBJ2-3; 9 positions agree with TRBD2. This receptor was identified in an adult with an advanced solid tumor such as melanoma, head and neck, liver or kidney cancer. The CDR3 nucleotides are TGTGCCAGCAGTATAGGGGCGGGAGGGCCGATAGATACGCAGTATTTT. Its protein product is CASSIGAGGPIDTQYF. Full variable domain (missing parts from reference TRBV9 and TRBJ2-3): DSGVTQTPKHLITATGQRVTLRCSPRSGDLSVYWYQQSLDQGLQFLIQYYNGEERAKGNILERFSAQQFPDLHSELNLSSLELGDSALYFCASSIGAGGPIDTQYFGPGTRLTVL.